The present T cell receptor beta chain was sequenced within a study of CD8 T cells in ankylosing spondylitis. Findings of the study overall: Clones tied to disease were said to be significantly enriched in matched ankylosing spondylitis synovial fluid. In ankylosing spondylitis blood, a motif of fewer than 10 highly homologous TCR beta variants appeared characteristic.

TCRdb re-derived calls from the 5' RACE reads in MiXCR, one entry per CDR3 protein. This repertoire shows 200,000 to 250,000 distinct CDR3 sequences, over 9.5% found once; its top ten account for 2.6%. The sample holds many counts of this clonotype. Its target is unknown. This clonotype originated in a male donor with ankylosing spondylitis or in good health (not recorded which). The specimen sequenced was blood, either unsorted or a sorted T cell fraction (not recorded which).

The CDR3 region has the DNA TGCAGTGCTGTCGAGGGCGGCCGGGGGAGCACAGATACGCAGTATTTT. This encodes CSAVEGGRGSTDTQYF. The J gene is TRBJ2-3, the V gene TRBV20-1; D might be TRBD2 (6 bases). Germline CDR1 and CDR2: DFQATT and SNEGSKA (reference sequence). The CDR3 loop spans 16 amino acids. Trimming pared 5 bases from V and 0 bases from J, leaving 18 bases between.